Below are 19 T cell receptor beta chains sequenced from a single sample in a study. Each CDR3 protein is one row after TCRdb ran MiXCR on the 5' RACE reads. Among tens of thousands of distinct CDR3 sequences listed, 26% were seen once. Cells sorted as Tregs were CD4+, CD25+ and CD127-/low. Sequences were obtained from tumor-infiltrating Tregs sorted from the breast tumor. Source of these receptors: a female donor with breast cancer.

This clonotype was counted ten times or more. CDR3 nucleotides: TGTGCCAGCACCAAACGACTAGATTCCGGCAATGAGCAGTTCTTC. This encodes CASTKRLDSGNEQFF. The chain is built from TRBV6-1 and TRBJ2-1, with D possibly being TRBD2 (6 bases). Looked up from germline, CDR1 is MNHNS and CDR2 is SASEGT. This CDR3 region has 15 residues. Trimming took 7 bases from V and 6 from J, leaving 19 bases between them.

The gene calls are TRBV5-1 and TRBJ2-5, with TRBD2 identical over 10 bases. V was clipped by 6 bases and J by 0 bases; unmatched bases: 11. In germline, CDR1 is SGHRS, CDR2 YFSETQ. The CDR3 totals 17 residues. The CDR3: CASNPYNSGGYQETQYF. CDR3 sequence (DNA): TGCGCCAGCAACCCTTATAATAGCGGGGGGTACCAAGAGACCCAGTACTTC.

This clonotype has only one observation. This rearrangement joins TRBV29-1 to TRBJ1-1; D is unclear. The CDR3 totals 13 residues. The V gene's germline CDR1 is SQVTM and CDR2 ANQGSEA. V was cut by 3 bases and J by 5 bases, with 13 bases left in between. The CDR3 sequence: CSVDRGSRTEAFF. For the CDR3, the DNA is TGCAGCGTTGATCGAGGGAGTAGGACTGAAGCTTTCTTT.

The V gene is TRBV7-3, the J gene TRBJ2-1, with D perhaps matching TRBD2 (5 bases). The V end was cut by 5 bases, the J end by 0 bases, with 11 bases between. The CDR3 spans 15 residues. The germline CDR1 and CDR2 sequences are SGHTA and FQGTGA. The CDR3 bases are TGTGCCAGCAGCGGCAGCGGCCACTCCTACAATGAGCAGTTCTTC. This sequence encodes CASSGSGHSYNEQFF. The full variable domain, in which reference TRBV7-3 and TRBJ2-1 provide the parts outside the CDR3, is GAGVSQTPSNKVTEKGKYVELRCDPISGHTALYWYRQSLGQGPEFLIYFQGTGAADDSGLPNDRFFAVRPEGSVSTLKIQRTERGDSAVYLCASSGSGHSYNEQFFGPGTRLTVL.

This clonotype was seen a handful of times. V is TRBV9 and J is TRBJ1-2; D gene ambiguous. Looked up from germline, CDR1 is SGDLS and CDR2 is YYNGEE. The CDR3 sequence is 14 residues long. The ends were cut back, 0 bases at V and 6 bases at J, with 12 bases in the middle. This chain's CDR3 is CASSVASRVNGYTF. CDR3 sequence (DNA): TGTGCCAGCAGCGTAGCGTCAAGGGTAAATGGCTACACCTTC. Variable domain in full (rest from reference TRBV9 and TRBJ1-2): DSGVTQTPKHLITATGQRVTLRCSPRSGDLSVYWYQQSLDQGLQFLIQYYNGEERAKGNILERFSAQQFPDLHSELNLSSLELGDSALYFCASSVASRVNGYTFGSGTRLTVV.

Only a few counts were recorded for this clonotype. This chain links TRBV7-2 with TRBJ1-2, with 8 bases aligning to TRBD1. This CDR3 region has 20 residues. The germline gives CDR1 SGHTA, CDR2 FQGNSA. Trimming took 0 bases from V and 0 from J; bases not matched to a gene: 15. The CDR3 here is CASSLARAGGDASPNYGYTF. The CDR3 nucleotides are TGTGCCAGCAGCTTAGCGAGGGCAGGGGGCGACGCGAGTCCTAACTATGGCTACACCTTC.

This clonotype was recorded a few times. The chain couples TRBV4-2 to TRBJ2-3, with TRBD2 identical over 7 bases. CDR1 and CDR2 from the germline V gene are LGHNA and YNFKEQ. J was trimmed by 4 bases and V by 1 base; bases with no gene match: 14. The CDR3 has 18 amino acids. CDR3 protein: CASSQAYRRGGRADTQYF. The DNA for the CDR3 is TGTGCCAGCAGCCAAGCGTACCGGCGGGGAGGGCGGGCAGATACGCAGTATTTT.

The rearrangement links TRBV10-3 to TRBJ2-7; a weak D match, TRBD1 (6 bases). Trimming cost V 5 bases and J 3 bases, with 17 bases left between them. CDR3 length: 15 residues. Germline-derived CDR1 and CDR2 are ENHRY and SYGVKD. The CDR3 is CAISSTDRMGYEQYF. In DNA, the CDR3 is TGTGCCATCAGTTCGACCGACAGGATGGGCTACGAGCAGTACTTC.

Note on this clonotype: A much larger clone differs from this one at a single base, so this may be a read error. This chain joins TRBV29-1 and TRBJ2-3; 14 bases are shared with TRBD2. This CDR3 is built from 15 residues. Germline CDR1 reads SQVTM; CDR2 reads ANQGSEA. CDR3 in amino acids: CGVEGLAGVTDTQYF. Written as DNA, the CDR3 is TGCGGCGTTGAGGGACTAGCGGGGGTAACAGATACGCAGTATTTT.

In its sample, this clonotype was seen many times. CDR3 coding DNA: TGTGCCAGCAGTTCCCAGGGCTACGAGCAGTACTTC. Its protein product is CASSSQGYEQYF. This chain joins TRBV27 and TRBJ2-7; weak D call: TRBD1 (5 bases). This CDR3 comprises 12 residues. The V gene's germline CDR1 is MNHEY and CDR2 SMNVEV (reference sequence). Trimming pared 4 bases from V and 3 bases from J, leaving 7 bases between.

The chain carries TRBV20-1 and TRBJ1-4, with D possibly being TRBD1 (6 bases). This CDR3 comprises 16 residues. V shed 2 bases and J shed 8 bases, with 21 bases lying between them. Germline V gene data show CDR1 as DFQATT and CDR2 as SNEGSKA (reference sequence). The CDR3 spells CSARSIRRGAGEKLFF. CDR3 DNA sequence: TGCAGTGCTAGATCAATCCGGAGGGGGGCCGGCGAAAAACTGTTTTTT.

The chain uses TRBV20-1 and TRBJ2-5; 7 bases are shared with TRBD1. Germline trimming cut 3 bases from V and 4 bases from J; bases unmatched to any gene: 11. Germline V lookup: CDR1 DFQATT, CDR2 SNEGSKA (reference sequence). The CDR3 totals 15 residues. The CDR3 is CSASRDSPTLETQYF. CDR3 nucleotides: TGCAGTGCTAGTCGGGACAGTCCAACCCTAGAGACCCAGTACTTC.

This clonotype was found a few times. V usage is TRBV11-2 and J usage is TRBJ2-3, with D unresolved. In germline, CDR1 is SGHAT, CDR2 FQNNGV. The germline V and J ends were trimmed by 1 base and 2 bases, with 7 bases remaining between them. This CDR3 is built from 14 residues. In nucleotides, the CDR3 is TGTGCCAGCAGCTTAGGGACCAACACAGATACGCAGTATTTT. This gives the protein CASSLGTNTDTQYF.

This clonotype was seen more than once but under ten times. This chain links TRBV10-3 with TRBJ2-1, with TRBD1 identical over 11 bases. Germline values: CDR1 ENHRY, CDR2 SYGVKD. The J segment lost 8 bases and the V segment lost 6 bases, leaving 9 bases of the junction unmatched. CDR3 length: 15 amino acids. CDR3 in amino acids: CAIRIGQGAGDEQFF. The CDR3 coding sequence is TGTGCCATCAGAATTGGACAGGGGGCTGGCGATGAGCAGTTCTTC.

This clonotype is categorized as medium-sized. The chain uses TRBV24-1 and TRBJ2-1, with 7 bases lining up with TRBD2. J was trimmed by 2 bases and V by 4 bases; bases with no gene match: 4. The CDR3 length is 15 residues. In germline, CDR1 is KGHDR, CDR2 SFDVKD. CDR3 sequence: CATSEGTNTYNEQFF. The CDR3 DNA reads as TGTGCCACCAGTGAAGGGACTAACACCTACAATGAGCAGTTCTTC.

This clonotype was seen only a few times. The rearrangement uses TRBV6-1 and TRBJ2-7; 12 bases map to TRBD2. This CDR3 has 18 amino acids. V was clipped by 4 bases and J by 4 bases; unmatched bases: 14. Germline lookup yields CDR1 MNHNS and CDR2 SASEGT. The CDR3 coding sequence is TGTGCCAGCAGTGGGGTGACTAGCGGGGGATCGGGTAAATACGAGCAGTACTTC. Amino acids: CASSGVTSGGSGKYEQYF.

This clonotype was counted at least ten times. This chain connects TRBV5-1 to TRBJ2-7, with 7 bases aligning to TRBD2. V dropped 4 bases and J dropped 1; count of bases not matched to a gene: 14. The CDR3 totals 17 residues. The germline CDR1 and CDR2 sequences are SGHRS and YFSETQ. The CDR3 sequence: CASSAQVSGASSYEQYF. The CDR3 DNA is TGCGCCAGCAGCGCTCAGGTCAGCGGGGCGTCTTCCTACGAGCAGTACTTC.

CDR3 nucleotide sequence: TGTGCCAGCAGTTACTCATCTACGGGATCGTCCGAGCAGTACTTC. Its translation: CASSYSSTGSSEQYF. J is TRBJ2-7 and V is TRBV6-2 or TRBV6-3; D might be TRBD2 (5 bases). Germline V gene data show CDR1 as MNHEY and CDR2 as SVGEGT. V was cut by 0 bases and J by 6 bases, with 15 bases left in between. The CDR3 has 15 residues.

The V and J genes are TRBV15 and TRBJ1-4; D might be TRBD1 (5 bases). CDR1 and CDR2 from the germline V gene are LNHNV and YYDKDF (reference sequence). The CDR3 is 19 amino acids. V was trimmed by 0 bases and J by 11 bases, leaving 28 bases between them. Written as DNA, the CDR3 is TGTGCCACCAGCAGAGATACCCCCAGCGGTAAGGCCCAATCAGGGAAACTGTTTTTT. Translating it yields CATSRDTPSGKAQSGKLFF.